This TCR beta chain was captured in a study of regulatory T cells in long-lasting Graves disease. In this sample, this clonotype turned up many times. Construction of the TCR beta libraries employed iRepertoire HTBI primers in conjunction with Arm-PCR of CDR3 regions. Per the original methods: Identification across samples found 60 to 75 TRBV and 11 to 15 TRBJ segments. TCRdb used MiXCR to reprocess the multiplex PCR reads, holding one entry per CDR3 protein. Clone size and V and J calls follow TCRdb, not the original study. The sample includes more than 300,000 distinct CDR3 sequences, about 10% of them seen just once. Time point described: newly diagnosed GD, antithyroid drugs for less than 3 months. The TCR library was made from RNA that had been extracted from PBMCs in TRIzol. These records were also assigned to another study, of T cells in Graves' hyperthyroidism and ophthalmopathy.

The sample consisted of peripheral blood mononuclear cells (PBMCs), taken at new diagnosis, from a patient treated with antithyroid drugs. This receptor was identified in a woman younger than 35 with Graves disease.

In DNA form, the CDR3 reads TGTGCCACCAGCAGAGAGGGGCGGGAGGTAGCCGAGCAGTACTTC. Residues: CATSREGREVAEQYF. The chain employs TRBV15 and TRBJ2-7; 8 bases match TRBD2. The CDR3 loop spans 15 amino acids. Germline CDR1 and CDR2: LNHNV and YYDKDF (reference sequence). The ends lost 0 bases at V and 6 bases at J; junction bases unmatched: 7.